This entry features one T cell receptor beta chain sequence. Antigen: not known. Germline V CDR1 and CDR2: LNHDA, SQIVND (reference sequence). The CDR3 is made up of 17 amino acids. Trimming removed 9 bases from V and 0 bases from J, with 18 bases in between. This entry is derived from a study of T cell responses to AZD1222 COVID-19 vaccine. Study-level points and caveats: Across spike, vaccine-associated CD4 TCRs were found, dominant at 160-218 and 743-854.

Generated by immunoSEQ multiplex PCR, the TCRdb table keeps only in-frame clones and is missing some. There are 70,000 to 95,000 clones in the sample; about 82% occur only once, and approximately 5.6% lies in the top ten. Researchers grouped second doses given at about 4 or about 12 weeks into one pool. The source was peripheral blood, collected 28 days after the second AZD1222 dose. The genes are TRBV19 and TRBJ1-6; D is unresolved. This receptor was taken from an adult who received the AZD1222 COVID-19 vaccine. CDR3 region: CASEGGGGSSYNSPLHF. The CDR3, as DNA: TGTGCCAGCGAGGGAGGCGGAGGAAGCTCCTATAATTCACCCCTCCACTTT.